The 27 T cell receptor beta chains below were found in one sample sequenced in a study of blood T cell repertoires in COVID-19. TCRdb's copy holds only in-frame clones and misses some; the assay was immunoSEQ multiplex PCR. The table lists 200,000 or so clones, 86% of them singletons. Sequences were obtained from PBMCs or T cells enriched from blood (not recorded which). These receptors were collected from a woman aged 35 to 49 with acute COVID-19.

This chain connects TRBV19 to TRBJ1-1; a possible D gene is TRBD1 (6 bases). The CDR3 runs 13 residues. The V end lost 6 bases, the J end lost 6 bases, and 14 bases lay between the germline ends. In germline, CDR1 is LNHDA, CDR2 SQIVND (reference sequence). The CDR3 protein is CASSITGSPEAFF. The CDR3 region has the DNA TGTGCCAGTAGCATTACAGGGTCCCCTGAAGCTTTCTTT.

The genes are TRBV29-1 and TRBJ2-2; 9 nucleotides line up with TRBD1. V gave up 7 bases and J gave up 9 bases; unmatched junction bases: 6. Germline CDR1 is SQVTM and CDR2 is ANQGSEA. The CDR3 contains 12 residues. This CDR3 reads CSAGTGFRELFF. CDR3 DNA sequence: TGCAGCGCTGGGACAGGGTTTAGGGAGCTGTTTTTT.

The chain couples TRBV5-1 to TRBJ2-3; no reliable D call. With 1 base removed from V and 6 bases from J, the gap between germline ends came to 12 bases. The CDR3 is 14 residues long. CDR1 is SGHRS and CDR2 is YFSETQ in the germline V gene. DNA for the CDR3: TGCGCCAGCAGCTTGCGAGCCGTCGGGGATACGCAGTATTTT. Its translation: CASSLRAVGDTQYF.

The rearrangement links TRBV14 to TRBJ1-3, with TRBD1 identical over 9 bases. Losses at the gene ends were 3 bases for V and 5 bases for J; bases not matched to a gene: 5. This CDR3 comprises 15 residues. Germline V gene data show CDR1 as SGHDN and CDR2 as FVKESK. CDR3 residues: CASSHAGTGRNTIYF. The CDR3 bases are TGTGCCAGCAGCCACGCTGGGACAGGGAGAAACACCATATATTTT.

The rearrangement joins TRBV15 to TRBJ1-1; 7 bases align to TRBD1. The CDR3 sequence is 14 residues long. V trimming: 0 bases; J trimming: 8 bases; junction bases outside the gene matches: 6. Germline loops: CDR1 LNHNV, CDR2 YYDKDF (reference sequence). This CDR3 is CATSRDLGTAEAFF. CDR3 coding DNA: TGTGCCACCAGCAGAGATCTAGGGACAGCAGAAGCTTTCTTT.

The chain uses TRBV7-8 and TRBJ1-1; a possible D gene is TRBD1 (5 bases). The V end lost 1 base, the J end lost 0 bases, and 9 bases lay between the germline ends. The CDR3 runs to 15 residues. Germline lookup yields CDR1 SGHVS and CDR2 FQNEAQ. The CDR3 loop reads CASSLDPGMNTEAFF. The CDR3 bases are TGTGCCAGCAGCTTAGATCCAGGGATGAACACTGAAGCTTTCTTT. The variable domain in full, with the rest retrieved from reference TRBV7-8 and TRBJ1-1, is GAGVSQSPRYKVAKRGQDVALRCDPISGHVSLFWYQQALGQGPEFLTYFQNEAQLDKSGLPSDRFFAERPEGSVSTLKIQRTQQEDSAVYLCASSLDPGMNTEAFFGQGTRLTVV.

The gene calls are TRBV15 and TRBJ2-2; 8 nucleotides align to TRBD1. This CDR3 has 18 residues. J lost 0 bases, V lost 1 base, and 7 bases had no gene match. Looked up from germline, CDR1 is LNHNV and CDR2 is YYDKDF (reference sequence). CDR3 in amino acids: CATSRGTTGGTNTGELFF. CDR3 bases: TGTGCCACCAGCAGAGGGACAACAGGGGGGACGAACACCGGGGAGCTGTTTTTT.

The rearrangement uses TRBV10-3 and TRBJ2-1; 10 nucleotides line up with TRBD2. J gave up 5 bases and V 5 bases, and 3 bases lay outside the gene matches. This CDR3 is 14 amino acids long. CDR1 and CDR2 (germline): ENHRY, SYGVKD. DNA of the CDR3: TGTGCCATCAGTAGCGGGGGGGCCAACAATGAGCAGTTCTTC. Its protein is CAISSGGANNEQFF.

The V and J genes are TRBV27 and TRBJ2-1, with 7 bases lining up with TRBD2. CDR1 and CDR2 from the germline V gene are MNHEY and SMNVEV (reference sequence). CDR3 length: 14 residues. V was clipped by 8 bases and J by 2 bases; unmatched bases: 6. The CDR3 sequence is CASAGTTPYNEQFF. The CDR3 nucleotides read TGTGCCAGCGCCGGGACTACCCCCTACAATGAGCAGTTCTTC.

The chain employs TRBV25-1 and TRBJ1-1; the D is unclear. V was shortened by 2 bases and J by 3 bases, with 13 bases between the two germline ends. The CDR3 consists of 15 residues. Germline CDR1 and CDR2: MGHDK and SYGVNS. The CDR3 region is CASSEVSGLHTEAFF. CDR3 bases: TGTGCCAGCAGTGAAGTTAGTGGGCTCCACACTGAAGCTTTCTTT.

With respect to this clone: Other nucleotide sequences in the sample specify the same CDR3. The chain links TRBV7-2 to TRBJ2-5, with D tentatively TRBD2 (6 bases). Germline V gene sequence: CDR1 SGHTA, CDR2 FQGNSA. Trimming shortened V by 0 bases and J by 5 bases, and 10 bases separated the two germline ends. The CDR3 sequence is 14 residues long. CDR3 nucleotide sequence: TGTGCCAGCAGCTTAGCGGGTGGGGGGGAGACCCAGTACTTC. As protein: CASSLAGGGETQYF.

This clone was detected only once. The gene calls are TRBV9 and TRBJ2-3, with a possible D match to TRBD2 (5 bases). V lost 4 bases and J 2 bases, leaving 14 bases between the germline ends. The germline V gene has CDR1 SGDLS and CDR2 YYNGEE. The CDR3 is 15 residues long. The CDR3 nucleotides read TGTGCCAGCAGCCACTTTGGAGGAAACACAGATACGCAGTATTTT. Protein: CASSHFGGNTDTQYF. The complete variable domain, with remaining parts taken from reference TRBV9 and TRBJ2-3, reads DSGVTQTPKHLITATGQRVTLRCSPRSGDLSVYWYQQSLDQGLQFLIQYYNGEERAKGNILERFSAQQFPDLHSELNLSSLELGDSALYFCASSHFGGNTDTQYFGPGTRLTVL.

CDR3: CSVEKSRADGYTF. CDR3 DNA sequence: TGCAGCGTTGAAAAATCCAGGGCTGATGGCTACACCTTC. This rearrangement joins TRBV29-1 to TRBJ1-2; TRBD1 might be the D (5 bases). With 2 bases removed from V and 6 bases from J, the gap between germline ends came to 13 bases. This CDR3 is built from 13 residues. The germline V gene has CDR1 SQVTM and CDR2 ANQGSEA.

V usage is TRBV6-1 and J usage is TRBJ1-2, with D maybe TRBD1 (6 bases). Trimming took 3 bases from V and 2 from J, leaving 13 bases between them. CDR3 length: 15 amino acids. CDR1 MNHNS and CDR2 SASEGT come from the germline V gene. In DNA, the CDR3 is TGTGCCAGCAGTGACCACAGGGATGGAAACTATGGCTACACCTTC. It codes for CASSDHRDGNYGYTF.

This clone was found a few times. CDR3 nucleotide sequence: TGTGCCAGCAGCCCCGGGACAGGGGCCTTAGGGGAGGGCTACACCTTC. It encodes CASSPGTGALGEGYTF. The V call is TRBV5-8, the J call TRBJ1-2, with 10 bases identical to TRBD1. The CDR3 extends over 16 amino acids. Germline trimming cut 4 bases from V and 8 bases from J; bases unmatched to any gene: 14. Germline lookup yields CDR1 SGHTS and CDR2 YDEGEE.

The CDR3 sequence is CASSFRGEGTEAFF. The CDR3 nucleotides read TGTGCCAGCAGCTTTCGGGGAGAGGGAACTGAAGCTTTCTTT. The chain uses TRBV2 and TRBJ1-1, with D hard to call. From germline, CDR1 is SNHLY and CDR2 FYNNEI. V was pared by 6 bases and J by 5 bases, with 16 bases between. The CDR3 runs 14 residues.

This chain uses TRBV2 with TRBJ2-7, with 7 bases identical to TRBD2. V lost 6 bases to trimming and J lost 7 bases; unmatched junction nucleotides: 15. Germline loops: CDR1 SNHLY, CDR2 FYNNEI. The CDR3 has 15 amino acids. CDR3 protein: CASRTLGLTPLEQYF. As DNA, the CDR3 is TGTGCCAGCAGGACCTTGGGACTAACCCCCCTGGAGCAGTACTTC.

V is TRBV2 and J is TRBJ2-7; 9 bases agree with TRBD1. V trimming: 8 bases; J trimming: 4 bases; junction bases outside the gene matches: 12. Germline V gene sequence: CDR1 SNHLY, CDR2 FYNNEI. The CDR3 runs 15 residues. CDR3 DNA sequence: TGTGCCAGCGGGCCCGGGACAGGGTCTAGGTACGAGCAGTACTTC. It specifies CASGPGTGSRYEQYF.

The chain employs TRBV3-1 (or the pseudogene TRBV3-2) and TRBJ2-1, with D tentatively TRBD1 (5 bases). The CDR3 consists of 15 residues. Germline CDR1 LGHDT, CDR2 YNNKEL (reference sequence). The V and J ends lost 2 bases and 4 bases respectively, with 12 bases between them. The DNA for the CDR3 is TGTGCCAGCAGCCAACAGGGCTCCTCTTACAATGAGCAGTTCTTC. Amino acids: CASSQQGSSYNEQFF.

This clone was seen only once. The V gene is TRBV27, the J gene TRBJ1-5; D not certain. The CDR3 has 15 amino acids. V was cut by 3 bases and J by 0 bases, with 9 bases left in between. CDR1 is MNHEY and CDR2 is SMNVEV in the germline V gene (reference sequence). In DNA, the CDR3 is TGTGCCAGCAGTTTTATAGGGAGTAGCAATCAGCCCCAGCATTTT. Translation gives CASSFIGSSNQPQHF.

V usage is TRBV7-8 and J usage is TRBJ1-6, with D tentatively TRBD1 (5 bases). The germline gives CDR1 SGHVS, CDR2 FQNEAQ. V lost 7 bases and J lost 6, with 19 bases in between. The CDR3 length is 16 residues. The CDR3 loop reads CASTLGGSWSNSPLHF. CDR3 bases: TGTGCCAGCACCCTCGGGGGTTCGTGGAGTAATTCACCCCTCCACTTT.

V usage is TRBV7-2 and J usage is TRBJ2-3; D ambiguous. CDR1 is SGHTA, CDR2 FQGNSA, per germline. The V and J ends lost 5 bases and 5 bases respectively, with 8 bases between them. This CDR3 comprises 12 residues. CDR3 in amino acids: CASSETQDTQYF. The CDR3 bases are TGTGCCAGCAGCGAAACTCAAGATACGCAGTATTTT.

V and J are TRBV5-4 and TRBJ2-1, with 11 nucleotides matching TRBD2. CDR1 SGHNT and CDR2 YYREEE come from the germline V gene (reference sequence). With V trimmed by 4 bases and J by 9 bases, 6 bases remained unmatched. The CDR3 runs to 14 residues. The CDR3 region has the DNA TGTGCCAGCAGCGTGGGACTAGCGGACGGTGAGCAGTTCTTC. This encodes CASSVGLADGEQFF.

This clone has a handful of counts. This chain joins TRBV11-2 and TRBJ2-3; 8 nucleotides match TRBD1. Germline assignment: CDR1 SGHAT and CDR2 FQNNGV. The CDR3 contains 16 residues. V was pared by 5 bases and J by 4 bases, with 11 bases of the junction left unmatched. CDR3 sequence reads: CASSPLTGQGPDTQYF. The CDR3 DNA sequence: TGTGCCAGCAGCCCCTTAACCGGACAGGGCCCAGATACGCAGTATTTT.

The V gene is TRBV14, the J gene TRBJ2-1; 9 positions agree with TRBD1. CDR3 length: 16 amino acids. Germline CDR1 is SGHDN and CDR2 is FVKESK. With V trimmed by 3 bases and J by 8 bases, 11 bases remained unmatched. The CDR3 region is CASSHRTGGYLDEQFF. The CDR3 DNA reads TGTGCCAGCAGCCACCGCACAGGGGGCTATCTAGATGAGCAGTTCTTC.

The chain links TRBV5-1 to TRBJ2-6, with 7 nucleotides matching TRBD1. This CDR3 spans 18 amino acids. J gave up 0 bases and V 2 bases, and 8 bases lay outside the gene matches. The germline V gene encodes CDR1 SGHRS and CDR2 YFSETQ. The CDR3 reads CASSFRGQESSGANVLTF. In DNA, the CDR3 is TGCGCCAGCAGCTTCCGAGGACAGGAGAGCTCTGGGGCCAACGTCCTGACTTTC.

V and J are TRBV6-1 and TRBJ1-2; possibly TRBD1 for D (6 bases). V gave up 2 bases and J gave up 8 bases, with 15 bases separating them. In germline, CDR1 is MNHNS, CDR2 SASEGT. CDR3 length: 14 amino acids. The CDR3 loop is CASSEWSRGNGYTF. The DNA of the CDR3 is TGTGCCAGCAGTGAATGGAGCAGGGGTAACGGCTACACCTTC.